The 28 T cell receptor beta chains below were found in one sample sequenced in a study of T cells in localized non-small cell lung cancer. The method was immunoSEQ multiplex PCR; TCRdb's version includes in-frame clones alone and lacks a portion of them. This table holds about 78,000 clones, 84% found once. Source: peripheral blood, taken before any cancer treatment. The receptors shown here come from a man aged 40-75 years with stage I lung adenocarcinoma.

The V gene is TRBV7-8, the J gene TRBJ2-7; 7 bases align to TRBD1. Looked up from germline, CDR1 is SGHVS and CDR2 is FQNEAQ. The CDR3 extends over 12 amino acids. J lost 13 bases, V lost 5 bases, and 11 bases had no gene match. The CDR3 nucleotides read TGTGCCAGCAGCCCCGGGCCACAGGGGCTCTACTTC. It yields the protein CASSPGPQGLYF.

The chain links TRBV4-3 to TRBJ1-3; D not certain. CDR1 and CDR2 (germline): LGHNA, YSLEER. The V gene lost 2 bases and the J gene lost 0 bases, with 5 bases spanning the gap. CDR3 length: 14 amino acids. The CDR3 DNA is TGCGCCAGCAGCCAACACAGCTCTGGAAACACCATATATTTT. As protein: CASSQHSSGNTIYF.

J is TRBJ2-7 and V is TRBV12-5; TRBD1 agrees at 8 bases. The CDR3 loop spans 15 amino acids. V lost 3 bases, J lost 4 bases, and 8 bases stayed unmatched. CDR1 is LGHNT and CDR2 is FRNRAP in the germline V gene. In DNA form, the CDR3 reads TGTGCTAGTGGTTTCATCCGGGACAGGTCGTACGAGCAGTACTTC. It specifies CASGFIRDRSYEQYF.

The V call is TRBV7-9, the J call TRBJ2-5; the D gene could be TRBD1 or TRBD2 (5 bases each). CDR3 size: 14 residues. CDR1 is SEHNR and CDR2 is FQNEAQ in the germline V gene (reference sequence). V was trimmed by 2 bases and J by 3 bases, leaving 10 bases between them. CDR3 residues: CASSLRGPEETQYF. In DNA, the CDR3 is TGTGCCAGCAGCTTAAGGGGACCTGAAGAGACCCAGTACTTC.

The gene calls are TRBV20-1 and TRBJ2-5; D gene ambiguous. V was shortened by 3 bases and J by 3 bases, with 2 bases between the two germline ends. The CDR3 loop spans 10 amino acids. Germline V CDR1 and CDR2: DFQATT, SNEGSKA (reference sequence). The DNA for the CDR3 is TGCAGTGCTAGGGAAGAGACCCAGTACTTC. Protein: CSAREETQYF.

The chain carries TRBV5-1 and TRBJ2-5; maybe TRBD1 (5 bases). This CDR3 has 14 residues. V gave up 1 base and J gave up 2 bases, with 9 bases separating them. CDR1 is SGHRS, CDR2 YFSETQ, per germline. CDR3 in amino acids: CASSLLTDQETQYF. The CDR3 nucleotides read TGCGCCAGCAGCTTGTTGACAGATCAAGAGACCCAGTACTTC.

The sample holds a few counts of this clone. The gene calls are TRBV19 and TRBJ2-1; no definite D call. V was pared by 3 bases and J by 10 bases, with 10 bases between. This CDR3 has 12 residues. CDR1 and CDR2 from the germline V gene are LNHDA and SQIVND (reference sequence). The CDR3 sequence: CASSIGISEQFF. CDR3 nucleotides: TGTGCCAGTAGTATTGGTATCAGCGAGCAGTTCTTC.

This chain connects TRBV9 to TRBJ2-3; D is uncertain. Germline V gene lookup returns CDR1 SGDLS and CDR2 YYNGEE. The CDR3 has 15 residues. The ends were cut back, 6 bases at V and 0 bases at J, with 14 bases in the middle. The CDR3 coding sequence is TGTGCCAGCACCCGTAGTGGTTATAGCACAGATACGCAGTATTTT. Its protein is CASTRSGYSTDTQYF.

This sequence joins TRBV9 and TRBJ2-2; D is possibly TRBD2 (6 bases). The V and J ends lost 0 bases and 4 bases respectively, with 13 bases between them. The CDR3 covers 16 residues. Germline values: CDR1 SGDLS, CDR2 YYNGEE. CDR3 amino acids: CASSVDAGPVTGELFF. CDR3 in DNA: TGTGCCAGCAGCGTAGACGCGGGGCCTGTCACCGGGGAGCTGTTTTTT.

This clone was seen just once. The J gene is TRBJ2-3, the V gene TRBV7-2; possible D gene TRBD2, 5 bases. Germline V gene data show CDR1 as SGHTA and CDR2 as FQGNSA. Trimming pared 5 bases from V and 2 bases from J, leaving 11 bases between. This CDR3 contains 14 residues. The CDR3 loop is CASSRDYLTDTQYF. CDR3 in DNA: TGTGCCAGCAGCCGTGACTACCTCACAGATACGCAGTATTTT.

The chain carries TRBV15 and TRBJ1-1; D unclear. The germline V gene has CDR1 LNHNV and CDR2 YYDKDF (reference sequence). Trimming cost V 5 bases and J 3 bases, with 10 bases left between them. The CDR3 is made up of 13 amino acids. CDR3 amino acids: CATSPVRDTEAFF. Written as DNA, the CDR3 is TGTGCCACCAGCCCGGTACGGGACACTGAAGCTTTCTTT.

The chain joins TRBV7-2 to TRBJ2-3, with D uncertain. The germline V and J ends were trimmed by 1 base and 6 bases, with 8 bases remaining between them. Germline CDR1 is SGHTA and CDR2 is FQGNSA. The CDR3 totals 13 residues. The CDR3 DNA reads as TGTGCCAGCAGCTTAGGTGGGTCGGATACGCAGTATTTT. As protein: CASSLGGSDTQYF.

In this sample, this clone turned up once. V and J are TRBV14 and TRBJ2-2; 7 bases agree with TRBD2. Losses at the gene ends were 4 bases for V and 3 bases for J; bases not matched to a gene: 2. Germline CDR1 is SGHDN and CDR2 is FVKESK. The CDR3 runs to 14 residues. The CDR3 loop is CASSLGRYTGELFF. DNA for the CDR3: TGTGCCAGCAGCCTCGGGAGGTACACCGGGGAGCTGTTTTTT. Using reference TRBV14 and TRBJ2-2 for the parts outside the CDR3, the full variable domain is EAGVTQFPSHSVIEKGQTVTLRCDPISGHDNLYWYRRVMGKEIKFLLHFVKESKQDESGMPNNRFLAERTGGTYSTLKVQPAELEDSGVYFCASSLGRYTGELFFGEGSRLTVL.

This rearrangement joins TRBV19 to TRBJ2-7; D is undetermined. V was cut by 1 base and J by 1 base, with 8 bases left in between. The CDR3 length is 14 residues. Germline CDR1 is LNHDA and CDR2 is SQIVND (reference sequence). In nucleotides, the CDR3 is TGTGCCAGTAGTATAGTGGCGGAATCCTACGAGCAGTACTTC. Protein product: CASSIVAESYEQYF.

The chain joins TRBV7-8 to TRBJ2-1; the D gene could be TRBD1 or TRBD2 (7 bases each). Germline V gives CDR1 SGHVS, CDR2 FQNEAQ. This CDR3 has 18 amino acids. V gave up 2 bases and J gave up 0 bases, with 17 bases separating them. CDR3 sequence (DNA): TGTGCCAGCAGCTTAAACAGGGGAGGGGTCAGCTCCTACAATGAGCAGTTCTTC. Translating it yields CASSLNRGGVSSYNEQFF. The full variable domain, its missing parts supplied by reference TRBV7-8 and TRBJ2-1, is GAGVSQSPRYKVAKRGQDVALRCDPISGHVSLFWYQQALGQGPEFLTYFQNEAQLDKSGLPSDRFFAERPEGSVSTLKIQRTQQEDSAVYLCASSLNRGGVSSYNEQFFGPGTRLTVL.

This chain links TRBV7-2 with TRBJ2-6; no clear D gene. This CDR3 has 15 amino acids. Between the trimmed V and J ends, which lost 3 bases and 2 bases, there was a span of 8 bases. Germline V gives CDR1 SGHTA, CDR2 FQGNSA. CDR3: CASSFRGAGANVLTF. The CDR3 DNA reads as TGTGCCAGCAGCTTTCGTGGGGCTGGGGCCAACGTCCTGACTTTC. The full variable domain, in which reference TRBV7-2 and TRBJ2-6 provide the parts outside the CDR3, is GAGVSQSPSNKVTEKGKDVELRCDPISGHTALYWYRQSLGQGLEFLIYFQGNSAPDKSGLPSDRFSAERTGGSVSTLTIQRTQQEDSAVYLCASSFRGAGANVLTFGAGSRLTVL.

A single count supports this clone. The J gene is TRBJ1-2, the V gene TRBV15; D remains ambiguous. The CDR3 runs to 13 residues. Between the trimmed V and J ends, which lost 1 base and 5 bases, there was a span of 8 bases. Germline V gives CDR1 LNHNV, CDR2 YYDKDF (reference sequence). CDR3 DNA sequence: TGTGCCACCAGCAGAGCTGCCGGTTATGGCTACACCTTC. Translation: CATSRAAGYGYTF.

J is TRBJ1-1 and V is TRBV7-3; D is possibly TRBD1 (5 bases). Looked up from germline, CDR1 is SGHTA and CDR2 is FQGTGA. V dropped 4 bases and J dropped 6 bases, with 12 bases sitting between them. There are 13 residues in the CDR3. For the CDR3, the DNA is TGTGCCAGCAGCTCGACAAGGGACTCTGAAGCTTTCTTT. It translates to CASSSTRDSEAFF.

The chain couples TRBV29-1 to TRBJ2-7; 7 bases map to TRBD1. With V trimmed by 6 bases and J by 5 bases, 10 bases remained unmatched. Germline V CDR1 and CDR2: SQVTM, ANQGSEA. The CDR3 contains 13 residues. CDR3 coding DNA: TGCAGCGTAGACACAGGGGCTCGACACGAGCAGTACTTC. Amino acid sequence: CSVDTGARHEQYF.

This clone was seen just once. The V and J genes are TRBV7-2 and TRBJ2-5, with D unresolved. V was trimmed by 5 bases and J by 2 bases, leaving 15 bases between them. The CDR3 contains 15 residues. Per the germline V gene, CDR1 is SGHTA and CDR2 is FQGNSA. CDR3 sequence (DNA): TGTGCCAGCAGCCCAGGAGCGACCGTTCAAGAGACCCAGTACTTC. Amino acids: CASSPGATVQETQYF.

The V gene is TRBV4-2, the J gene TRBJ2-7, with 10 bases that match TRBD2. Trimming cost V 0 bases and J 2 bases; bases outside gene matches: 4. This CDR3 contains 16 residues. From germline, CDR1 is LGHNA and CDR2 YNFKEQ. DNA of the CDR3: TGTGCCAGCAGCCAAGAGTACACTAGCGGGGCCTACGAGCAGTACTTC. The encoded protein is CASSQEYTSGAYEQYF.

In this sample, this clone turned up once. The V and J genes are TRBV4-3 and TRBJ2-4; 9 bases are shared with TRBD1. The V gene end was trimmed by 6 bases and the J gene end by 7 bases; junction bases not matched to a gene: 1. This CDR3 region has 12 residues. Germline loops: CDR1 LGHNA, CDR2 YSLEER. The CDR3 DNA follows: TGCGCCAGCAGAGGACAGGGGAACATTCAGTACTTC. Residues: CASRGQGNIQYF.

The chain couples TRBV7-2 to TRBJ1-1, with TRBD1 identical over 8 bases. This CDR3 spans 15 amino acids. The V gene's germline CDR1 is SGHTA and CDR2 FQGNSA. J was trimmed by 5 bases and V by 1 base; bases with no gene match: 6. The CDR3 protein is CASSLGGTGGTEAFF. CDR3 DNA: TGTGCCAGCAGCTTAGGGGGCACAGGGGGGACTGAAGCTTTCTTT.

The rearrangement joins TRBV4-3 to TRBJ2-7; D ambiguous. The CDR3 length is 13 residues. V lost 1 base and J lost 1, with 5 bases in between. Germline V gene data show CDR1 as LGHNA and CDR2 as YSLEER. Here the CDR3 reads CASSQGRSYEQYF. The CDR3 DNA is TGCGCCAGCAGCCAAGGAAGGTCCTACGAGCAGTACTTC.

This chain connects TRBV5-5 to TRBJ2-7; 10 bases are shared with TRBD1. Per germline, CDR1 SGHKS and CDR2 YYEKEE (reference sequence). This CDR3 has 16 amino acids. With V trimmed by 2 bases and J by 1 base, 6 bases remained unmatched. Here the CDR3 reads CASSFWMDRGSYEQYF. For the CDR3, the DNA is TGTGCCAGCAGCTTCTGGATGGACAGGGGGTCCTACGAGCAGTACTTC.

The chain employs TRBV7-9 and TRBJ1-1; D unclear. Germline assignment: CDR1 SEHNR and CDR2 FQNEAQ (reference sequence). This CDR3 comprises 15 residues. Trimming left V 5 bases short and J 0 bases short, with 13 bases between. As DNA, the CDR3 is TGTGCCAGCAGCCTCACACGAAGCATGAACACTGAAGCTTTCTTT. Protein: CASSLTRSMNTEAFF.

This CDR3 is CASSLGGLSFQETQYF. The DNA for the CDR3 is TGTGCCAGCAGCTTAGGAGGTCTCTCCTTTCAAGAGACCCAGTACTTC. This rearrangement joins TRBV7-2 to TRBJ2-5; the D is unclear. The germline V gene has CDR1 SGHTA and CDR2 FQGNSA. The CDR3 has 16 residues. The germline V and J ends were trimmed by 1 base and 2 bases, with 14 bases remaining between them.

This sequence joins TRBV7-2 and TRBJ2-7, with TRBD2 as a possible D gene (6 bases). With 2 bases removed from V and 4 bases from J, the gap between germline ends came to 12 bases. CDR1 SGHTA and CDR2 FQGNSA come from the germline V gene. This CDR3 has 14 amino acids. Here the CDR3 DNA reads TGTGCCAGCAGCTTATACGGGGGTCAGTACGAGCAGTACTTC. Its translation is CASSLYGGQYEQYF.